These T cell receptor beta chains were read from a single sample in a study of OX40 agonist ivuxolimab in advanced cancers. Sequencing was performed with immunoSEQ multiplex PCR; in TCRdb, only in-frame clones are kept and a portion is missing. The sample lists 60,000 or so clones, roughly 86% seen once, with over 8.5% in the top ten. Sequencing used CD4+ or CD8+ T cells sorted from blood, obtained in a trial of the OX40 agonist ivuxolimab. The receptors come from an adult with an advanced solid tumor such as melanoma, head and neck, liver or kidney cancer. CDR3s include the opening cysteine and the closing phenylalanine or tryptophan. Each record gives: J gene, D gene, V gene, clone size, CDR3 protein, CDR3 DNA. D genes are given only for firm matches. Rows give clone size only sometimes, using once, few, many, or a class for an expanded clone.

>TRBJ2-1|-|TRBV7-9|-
CASSLGVTSLDEQFF
TGTGCCAGCAGCTTAGGAGTAACCAGTTTAGATGAGCAGTTCTTC
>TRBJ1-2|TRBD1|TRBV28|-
CASGQAANYGYTF
TGTGCCAGCGGACAGGCAGCTAACTATGGCTACACCTTC
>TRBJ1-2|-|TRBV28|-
CASSFIYRRPYGYTF
TGTGCCAGCAGTTTTATCTACCGCAGGCCCTATGGCTACACCTTC
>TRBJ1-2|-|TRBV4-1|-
CASSQLTVNYGYTF
TGCGCCAGCAGCCAACTGACAGTGAACTATGGCTACACCTTC
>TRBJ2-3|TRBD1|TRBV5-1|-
CASSLGQGPDTQYF
TGCGCCAGCAGCTTGGGACAGGGGCCAGATACGCAGTATTTT
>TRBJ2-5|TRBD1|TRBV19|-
CASRDRGQETQYF
TGTGCCAGTAGGGACAGGGGTCAAGAGACCCAGTACTTC
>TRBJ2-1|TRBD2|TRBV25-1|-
CASSWGGRVGEQFF
TGTGCCAGCAGTTGGGGGGGGAGGGTCGGTGAGCAGTTCTTC
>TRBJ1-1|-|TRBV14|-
CASSQEEVEGGGEAFF
TGTGCCAGCAGCCAAGAGGAAGTCGAGGGAGGAGGTGAAGCTTTCTTT
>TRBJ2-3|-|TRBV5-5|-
CASSWDFPQDTQYF
TGTGCCAGCAGCTGGGACTTCCCACAGGATACGCAGTATTTT
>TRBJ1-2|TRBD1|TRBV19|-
CASVPGQGLVPYGYTF
TGTGCCAGTGTCCCGGGACAGGGTTTGGTTCCCTATGGCTACACCTTC
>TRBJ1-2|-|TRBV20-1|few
CSATADGYTF
TGCAGTGCTACTGCTGATGGCTACACCTTC
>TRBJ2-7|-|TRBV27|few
CASSLGGLSYEQYF
TGTGCCAGCAGTCTGGGAGGACTCTCCTACGAGCAGTACTTC
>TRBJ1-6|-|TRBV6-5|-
CASSYSIQASHSPLHF
TGTGCCAGCAGTTACTCGATTCAGGCTTCTCATTCACCCCTCCACTTT
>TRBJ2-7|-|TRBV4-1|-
CASSHRLGGPYEQYF
TGCGCCAGCAGCCATCGGTTGGGGGGACCTTACGAGCAGTACTTC
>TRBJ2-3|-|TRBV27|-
CATQNWGTDTQYF
TGTGCCACCCAAAATTGGGGCACAGATACGCAGTATTTT
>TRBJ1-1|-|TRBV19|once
CASSIGGNTEAFF
TGTGCCAGTAGTATCGGGGGAAACACTGAAGCTTTCTTT
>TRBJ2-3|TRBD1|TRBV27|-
CASSQRTGLVINTQYF
TGTGCCAGCAGTCAACGGACAGGGTTGGTGATTAATACGCAGTATTTT
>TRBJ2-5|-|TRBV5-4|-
CASSQLGSQYF
TGTGCCAGCAGCCAGTTGGGGTCCCAGTACTTC
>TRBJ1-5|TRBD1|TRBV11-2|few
CASSLDGTGVVDQPQHF
TGTGCCAGCAGCTTAGATGGGACAGGGGTTGTCGATCAGCCCCAGCATTTT
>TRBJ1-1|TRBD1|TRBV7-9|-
CASIGGTERFEAFF
TGTGCCAGCATCGGAGGGACAGAAAGATTTGAAGCTTTCTTT
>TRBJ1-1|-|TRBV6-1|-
CASSPPNTEAFF
TGTGCCAGCTCCCCCCCGAACACTGAAGCTTTCTTT
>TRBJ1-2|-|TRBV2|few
CASLGGDPYGYTF
TGTGCCTCCCTGGGCGGGGATCCGTATGGCTACACCTTC
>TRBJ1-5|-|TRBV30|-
CAVSRDTSNQPQHF
TGTGCCGTATCCCGGGACACTAGCAATCAGCCCCAGCATTTT
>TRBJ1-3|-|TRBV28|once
CASRRDKSSGNTIYF
TGTGCCAGCAGAAGAGACAAGAGCTCTGGAAACACCATATATTTT
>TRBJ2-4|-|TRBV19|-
CASTPGILAKNIQYF
TGTGCCAGTACCCCAGGGATCCTAGCCAAAAACATTCAGTACTTC
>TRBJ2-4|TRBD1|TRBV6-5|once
CASSFGQGNIQYF
TGTGCCAGCAGCTTCGGACAGGGCAACATTCAGTACTTC
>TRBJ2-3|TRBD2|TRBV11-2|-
CASSSPSSGGAQYF
TGTGCCAGCAGCTCCCCTTCGAGCGGGGGGGCTCAGTATTTT
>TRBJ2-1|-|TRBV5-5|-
CASSLGLVTYNEQFF
TGTGCCAGCAGCTTGGGACTAGTTACCTACAATGAGCAGTTCTTC
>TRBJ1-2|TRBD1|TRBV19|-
CASSIDTTGIGYGYTF
TGTGCCAGTAGTATAGACACGACAGGGATCGGCTATGGCTACACCTTC
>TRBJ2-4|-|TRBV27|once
CASSLSMGAKNIQYF
TGTGCCAGCAGTTTATCTATGGGAGCCAAAAACATTCAGTACTTC
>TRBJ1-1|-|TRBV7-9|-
CASSSNPSVAEAFF
TGTGCCAGCAGCTCGAACCCGAGCGTCGCTGAAGCTTTCTTT
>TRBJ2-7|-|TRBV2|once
CASSFGATYEQYF
TGTGCCAGCAGTTTTGGGGCCACCTACGAGCAGTACTTC
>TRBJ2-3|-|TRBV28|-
CASSAIRDTQYF
TGTGCCAGCAGTGCAATAAGAGATACGCAGTATTTT
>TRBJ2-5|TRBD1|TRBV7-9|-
CASTRQGAGGESQETQYF
TGTGCCAGCACCAGACAGGGGGCCGGCGGGGAATCCCAAGAGACCCAGTACTTC
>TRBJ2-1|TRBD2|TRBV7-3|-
CASSLIAGVWDEQFF
TGTGCCAGCAGCTTAATTGCGGGAGTTTGGGATGAGCAGTTCTTC
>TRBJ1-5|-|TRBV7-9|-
CASSKQGTDYSNQPQHF
TGTGCCAGCAGCAAACAAGGGACCGATTATAGCAATCAGCCCCAGCATTTT
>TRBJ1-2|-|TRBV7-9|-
CASSLGPPYRAVSTF
TGTGCCAGCAGCTTAGGACCCCCCTACAGGGCCGTTAGCACCTTC
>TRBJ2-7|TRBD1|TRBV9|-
CASSVGDSNEQYF
TGTGCCAGCAGCGTAGGGGACAGCAACGAGCAGTACTTC
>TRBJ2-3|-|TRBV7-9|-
CASSLSPDTQYF
TGTGCCAGCAGCTTAAGTCCAGATACGCAGTATTTT
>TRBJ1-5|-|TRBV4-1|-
CASSPLGTSYSNQPQHF
TGCGCCAGCAGCCCTCTCGGGACTTCGTATAGCAATCAGCCCCAGCATTTT
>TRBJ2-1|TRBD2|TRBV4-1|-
CASSQEVGGGSYNEQFF
TGCGCCAGCAGCCAAGAGGTCGGGGGGGGCTCCTACAATGAGCAGTTCTTC
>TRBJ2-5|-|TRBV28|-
CASSSTGWWETQYF
TGTGCCAGCAGTTCCACAGGGTGGTGGGAGACCCAGTACTTC
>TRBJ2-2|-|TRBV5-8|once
CASSLNHMGTGELFF
TGTGCCAGCAGCTTAAACCACATGGGAACCGGGGAGCTGTTTTTT
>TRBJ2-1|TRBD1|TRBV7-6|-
CASSSIPAGQGADEQFF
TGTGCCAGCAGCTCAATCCCTGCGGGACAGGGGGCAGATGAGCAGTTCTTC
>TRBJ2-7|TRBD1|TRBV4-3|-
CASSPGQGGYEQYF
TGCGCCAGCAGCCCGGGACAGGGTGGGTACGAGCAGTACTTC
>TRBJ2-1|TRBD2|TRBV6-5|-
CASSYSGSPYNEQFF
TGTGCCAGCAGTTATAGCGGGAGTCCCTACAATGAGCAGTTCTTC
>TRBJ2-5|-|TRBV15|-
CATSRAGLPQPQETQYF
TGTGCCACCAGCAGAGCAGGGCTTCCTCAACCCCAAGAGACCCAGTACTTC
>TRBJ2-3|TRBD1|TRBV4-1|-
CASRLDRGGTDTQYF
TGCGCCAGCAGACTCGACAGGGGCGGCACAGATACGCAGTATTTT
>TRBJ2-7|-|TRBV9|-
CASSAETVNSYEQYF
TGTGCCAGCAGCGCAGAGACAGTGAACTCCTACGAGCAGTACTTC
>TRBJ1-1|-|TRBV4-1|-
CASSQEQNTEAFF
TGCGCCAGCAGCCAAGAACAGAACACTGAAGCTTTCTTT
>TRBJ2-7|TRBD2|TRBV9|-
CASSVGGRAGNEQYF
TGTGCCAGCAGCGTCGGTGGGAGGGCGGGAAACGAGCAGTACTTC
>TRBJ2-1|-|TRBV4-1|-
CASSQEAGSEFF
TGCGCCAGCAGCCAAGAGGCCGGGAGCGAATTCTTC
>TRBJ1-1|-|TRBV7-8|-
CASSLGGGDTEAFF
TGTGCCAGCAGCTTAGGCGGCGGGGACACTGAAGCTTTCTTT
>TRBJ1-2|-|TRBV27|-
CASSPIPGVDSGYTF
TGTGCCAGCAGTCCAATCCCGGGGGTGGATTCTGGCTACACCTTC
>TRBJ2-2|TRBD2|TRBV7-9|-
CASSFGRVGELFF
TGTGCCAGCAGCTTCGGGAGGGTCGGGGAGCTGTTTTTT
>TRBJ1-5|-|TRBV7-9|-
CASSLVAGTSNQPQHF
TGTGCCAGCAGCTTAGTCGCCGGCACCAGCAATCAGCCCCAGCATTTT